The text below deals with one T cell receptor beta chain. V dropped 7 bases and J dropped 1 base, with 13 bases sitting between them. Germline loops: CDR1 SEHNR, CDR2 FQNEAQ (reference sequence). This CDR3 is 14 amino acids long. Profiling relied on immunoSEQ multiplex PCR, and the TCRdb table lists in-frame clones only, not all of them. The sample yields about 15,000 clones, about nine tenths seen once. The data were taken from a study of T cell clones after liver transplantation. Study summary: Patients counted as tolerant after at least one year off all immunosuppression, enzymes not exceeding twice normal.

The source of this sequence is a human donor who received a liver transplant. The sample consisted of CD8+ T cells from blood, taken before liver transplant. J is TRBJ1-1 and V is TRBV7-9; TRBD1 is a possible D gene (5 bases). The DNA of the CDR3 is TGTGCCAGCAAGCTCCCGGGACGGAACACTGAAGCTTTCTTT. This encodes CASKLPGRNTEAFF.